Below, 13 T cell receptor beta chains from the same sample are listed, as sequenced in a study of identical twins. MiXCR was run by TCRdb on the 5' RACE reads, yielding one entry per CDR3 protein. Of 690,000 or so distinct CDR3 sequences listed, around 8.6% are singletons. This sample was shared with a second study, whose subject was yellow fever vaccine responses in identical twins.

Specimen: PBMCs. The receptors shown here come from a woman aged 18-29 years in good health.

This clonotype showed up many times. The chain joins TRBV5-6 to TRBJ2-1; the match to TRBD2 covers 8 bases. The CDR3 runs to 18 residues. Germline values: CDR1 SGHDT, CDR2 YYEEEE. V dropped 0 bases and J dropped 0; count of bases not matched to a gene: 8. The CDR3 nucleotides are TGTGCCAGCAGCTTGGTCGGTCGGGCGGGAGGCTCCTACAATGAGCAGTTCTTC. Amino acid sequence: CASSLVGRAGGSYNEQFF.

This sequence joins TRBV29-1 and TRBJ2-7; D is possibly TRBD1 (5 bases). The CDR3 covers 13 residues. CDR1 is SQVTM and CDR2 is ANQGSEA in the germline V gene. With 7 bases removed from V and 0 bases from J, the gap between germline ends came to 13 bases. CDR3 DNA sequence: TGCAGCGCCCAAAGGGGCCTCTCCTACGAGCAGTACTTC. Protein: CSAQRGLSYEQYF.

This clonotype was seen a handful of times. The gene calls are TRBV6-2 or TRBV6-3 and TRBJ2-7; 8 nucleotides agree with TRBD1. J gave up 3 bases and V 2 bases, and 3 bases lay outside the gene matches. This CDR3 comprises 14 residues. From germline, CDR1 is MNHEY and CDR2 SVGEGT. The CDR3: CASSYPGTGYEQYF. CDR3 in DNA: TGTGCCAGCAGTTACCCTGGGACAGGCTACGAGCAGTACTTC.

Only a few counts were recorded for this clonotype. The CDR3 DNA sequence: TGTGCCAGCAGTCGGGTCCCCTACAATGAGCAGTTCTTC. It encodes CASSRVPYNEQFF. The chain combines TRBV6-6 with TRBJ2-1; D is undetermined. The CDR3 sequence is 13 residues long. Deletions cut 5 bases from V and 2 bases from J, with 7 bases between. Germline V gives CDR1 MNHNY, CDR2 SVGAGI (reference sequence).

This clonotype showed up many times. The chain uses TRBV25-1 and TRBJ2-1; the D call may be TRBD1 or TRBD2 (5 bases each). CDR1 MGHDK and CDR2 SYGVNS come from the germline V gene. CDR3 length: 15 amino acids. V was clipped by 3 bases and J by 4 bases, with 13 bases between them. This CDR3 is CASSDRDLSYNEQFF. The CDR3 bases are TGTGCCAGCAGTGATCGGGACCTGTCGTACAATGAGCAGTTCTTC.

This clonotype has more than one count but fewer than ten. This chain connects TRBV7-2 to TRBJ1-5, with a weak D call TRBD1 (5 bases). The V gene lost 4 bases and the J gene lost 9 bases, with 16 bases spanning the gap. This CDR3 spans 14 amino acids. Germline CDR1 reads SGHTA; CDR2 reads FQGNSA. CDR3 DNA: TGTGCCAGCAGCTCGGGACTCCGAGAGGGGCCCCAGCATTTT. Its translation: CASSSGLREGPQHF.

This chain links TRBV28 with TRBJ2-7; D gene ambiguous. Germline V gene lookup returns CDR1 MDHEN and CDR2 SYDVKM. V shed 7 bases and J shed 0 bases, with 16 bases lying between them. CDR3 length: 15 amino acids. The DNA for the CDR3 is TGTGCCAGCAACGGGTCGGAACGAAGCTCCTACGAGCAGTACTTC. Its protein is CASNGSERSSYEQYF.

The chain combines TRBV6-5 with TRBJ2-5; 13 bases map to TRBD2. J gave up 5 bases and V 2 bases, and 5 bases lay outside the gene matches. Germline CDR1 reads MNHEY; CDR2 reads SVGAGI. The CDR3 sequence is 16 residues long. The CDR3 loop is CASSYATSGGGETQYF. The CDR3 DNA follows: TGTGCCAGCAGTTACGCTACTAGCGGGGGGGGTGAGACCCAGTACTTC.

The chain recombines TRBV6-5 with TRBJ2-5, with 7 bases matching TRBD2. Germline V lookup: CDR1 MNHEY, CDR2 SVGAGI. Unmatched junction bases numbered 5, after V lost 0 bases and J lost 4 bases. CDR3 length: 15 residues. CDR3: CASSYSAGVGETQYF. The CDR3, as DNA: TGTGCCAGCAGTTACTCGGCGGGAGTGGGAGAGACCCAGTACTTC.

The gene calls are TRBV20-1 and TRBJ2-7, with D tentatively TRBD1 (6 bases). The germline V gene encodes CDR1 DFQATT and CDR2 SNEGSKA (reference sequence). CDR3 size: 12 residues. The CDR3 region is CMLQGSSYEQYF. In DNA form, the CDR3 reads TGCATGCTTCAGGGGAGCTCCTACGAGCAGTACTTC.

The chain carries TRBV10-3 and TRBJ2-2, with 9 bases fitting TRBD2. Per germline, CDR1 ENHRY and CDR2 SYGVKD. This CDR3 spans 16 amino acids. V shed 4 bases and J 5 bases; nucleotides not matched to a gene: 8. This CDR3 is CAISVLPTSGTGELFF. The CDR3 DNA reads as TGTGCCATCAGTGTATTACCGACTAGCGGTACCGGGGAGCTGTTTTTT.

The gene calls are TRBV2 and TRBJ2-2; 9 bases fit TRBD1. The CDR3 contains 17 residues. CDR1 is SNHLY, CDR2 FYNNEI, per germline. Trimming cost V 3 bases and J 0 bases; bases outside gene matches: 5. This chain's CDR3 is CASSERGQGTNTGELFF. The CDR3 DNA reads as TGTGCCAGCAGTGAGAGGGGACAGGGCACGAACACCGGGGAGCTGTTTTTT.

This clonotype occurred many times. The V gene is TRBV5-1, the J gene TRBJ2-3, with 7 bases lining up with TRBD1. The CDR3 runs 16 residues. V shed 4 bases, J shed 4 bases, and the junction held 12 bases outside the gene matches. The germline CDR1 and CDR2 sequences are SGHRS and YFSETQ. The CDR3 bases are TGCGCCAGCAGCCCGTTACAGGGGATTGGGGCAGATACGCAGTATTTT. Protein: CASSPLQGIGADTQYF.